This TCR beta chain is drawn from a study of T cell responses to AZD1222 COVID-19 vaccine. Profiled with immunoSEQ multiplex PCR; TCRdb holds only in-frame clones, not every one. The repertoire includes 160,000 or so clones, roughly 90% of them detected once, and around 1.5% sits in the top ten. The V and J ends lost 0 bases and 5 bases respectively, with 19 bases between them. The CDR3 extends over 17 amino acids. Germline assignment: CDR1 MNHEY and CDR2 SMNVEV (reference sequence). The sequenced sample was peripheral blood, obtained 28 days after the second AZD1222 dose. This receptor was identified in an adult who received the AZD1222 COVID-19 vaccine. V gene TRBV27 combines with J gene TRBJ1-2, with a possible D match to TRBD1 (5 bases). Written as DNA, the CDR3 is TGTGCCAGCAGTTTATCCGACTACACAGGATCCCGGTATGGCTACACCTTC. It translates to CASSLSDYTGSRYGYTF.